This T cell receptor (beta chain) is from a study of cytomegalovirus exposure and HLA in healthy donors. This clone has just one count. Its antigen is as yet unknown. Primers for the PCR totalled 60 Vbeta and 13 Jbeta. Sequenced by immunoSEQ multiplex PCR; TCRdb stores in-frame clones only, minus some. The profile covers approximately 100,000 clones, with roughly 82% appearing a single time and more than 0.95% taken by the ten largest. General observations from the study: In vitro work confirmed that three CMV-associated chains recognize CMV antigens. When a later analysis was performed, an Asian-associated ancestry cluster reportedly had fewer N-insertions than the roughly 700-donor mean. Earlier results showed most TCR beta V segments being productive about 87% or about 30% of the time.

The origin of this receptor is a woman under 30 in good health and CMV-seronegative. Material for sequencing was PBMCs.

CDR3 in amino acids: CASSRDRLKGTQYF. For the CDR3, the DNA is TGTGCCAGCTCGAGGGACAGATTAAAGGGGACCCAGTACTTC. The chain joins TRBV18 to TRBJ2-5, with TRBD1 matching 7 bases. CDR1 and CDR2 (germline): KGHSH, LQKENI. This CDR3 is built from 14 residues. The V and J ends lost 6 bases and 7 bases, in that order; junction bases with no gene match: 11.